The clone carrying this T cell receptor beta chain was observed a few times. Its target is not known. Orbital computed tomography, thyroid ultrasound, serum thyroxine and TRAb, and clinical symptoms together informed the diagnoses. 9 to 10 ml fresh peripheral blood yielded the PBMCs. This record comes from a study of T cells in Graves' hyperthyroidism and ophthalmopathy. Study outcomes and limitations: Most thyroid clonotypes expanded above 0.001 were also detected in blood.

V lost 3 bases and J lost 4, with 11 bases in between. This CDR3 has 14 residues. Germline CDR1 SGHNT, CDR2 YYREEE (reference sequence). There were TCR beta CDR3 regions amplified from RNA transcripts. HTBI primers were the set used in a first-round RT-PCR of the TCR CDR3. One entry per CDR3 protein, called by TCRdb with MiXCR from the multiplex PCR reads. The repertoire holds about 510,000 distinct CDR3 sequences, with 14% as singletons. This sequence joins TRBV5-4 and TRBJ2-1; D might be TRBD1 or TRBD2, each matching 5 bases. The TCR comes from a woman aged 35 to 49 with Graves' hyperthyroidism. Sequenced sample: blood. The CDR3 loop is CASSYGTTYNEQFF. The CDR3 nucleotides read TGTGCCAGCAGCTACGGGACCACATACAATGAGCAGTTCTTC.